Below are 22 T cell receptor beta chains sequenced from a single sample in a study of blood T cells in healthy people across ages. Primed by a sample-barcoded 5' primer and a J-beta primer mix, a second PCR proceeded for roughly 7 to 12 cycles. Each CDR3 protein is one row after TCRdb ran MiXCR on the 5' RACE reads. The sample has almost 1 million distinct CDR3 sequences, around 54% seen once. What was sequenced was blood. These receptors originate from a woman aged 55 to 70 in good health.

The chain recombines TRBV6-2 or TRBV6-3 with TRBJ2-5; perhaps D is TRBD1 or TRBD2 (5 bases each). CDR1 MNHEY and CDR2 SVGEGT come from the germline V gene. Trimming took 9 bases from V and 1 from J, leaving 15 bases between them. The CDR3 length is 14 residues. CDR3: CASSSGPIQETQYF. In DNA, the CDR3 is TGTGCCAGTTCCTCGGGACCTATCCAAGAGACCCAGTACTTC.

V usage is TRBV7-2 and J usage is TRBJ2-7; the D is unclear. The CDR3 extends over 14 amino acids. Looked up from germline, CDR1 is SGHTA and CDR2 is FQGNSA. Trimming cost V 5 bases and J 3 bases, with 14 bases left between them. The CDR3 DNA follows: TGTGCCAGCAGCCCACGAGCATTGGGCTACGAGCAGTACTTC. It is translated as CASSPRALGYEQYF.

For the CDR3, the DNA is TGTGCCAGCAGTTACTCGCCCAAGCTAGCGGGAAGTCACAATGAGCAGTTCTTC. This sequence encodes CASSYSPKLAGSHNEQFF. The rearrangement uses TRBV6-2 or TRBV6-3 and TRBJ2-1; 9 bases are a match to TRBD2. The V gene end was trimmed by 0 bases and the J gene end by 5 bases; junction bases not matched to a gene: 11. This CDR3 spans 18 amino acids. Germline CDR1 MNHEY, CDR2 SVGEGT.

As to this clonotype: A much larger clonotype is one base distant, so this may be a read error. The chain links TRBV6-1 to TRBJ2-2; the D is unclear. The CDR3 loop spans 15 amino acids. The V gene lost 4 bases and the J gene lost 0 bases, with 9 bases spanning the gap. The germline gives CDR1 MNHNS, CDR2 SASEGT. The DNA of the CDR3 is TGTGCCAGCAGTGGAGCTGTTACGAACACCGGGGAGCTGTTTTTT. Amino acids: CASSGAVTNTGELFF.

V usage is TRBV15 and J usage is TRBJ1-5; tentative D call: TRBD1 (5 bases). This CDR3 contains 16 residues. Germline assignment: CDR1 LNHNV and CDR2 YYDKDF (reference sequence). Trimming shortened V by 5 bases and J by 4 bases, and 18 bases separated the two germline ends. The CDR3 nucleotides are TGTGCCACCAGCCGTTCCGAGACAGCTCCTAATCAGCCCCAGCATTTT. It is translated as CATSRSETAPNQPQHF.

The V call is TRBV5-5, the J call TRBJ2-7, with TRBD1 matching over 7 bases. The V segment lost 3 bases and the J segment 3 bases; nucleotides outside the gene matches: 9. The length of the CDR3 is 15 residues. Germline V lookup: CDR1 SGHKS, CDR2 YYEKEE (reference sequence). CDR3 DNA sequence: TGTGCCAGCAGCTCCTTCGGGACAGCGAACTACGAGCAGTACTTC. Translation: CASSSFGTANYEQYF.

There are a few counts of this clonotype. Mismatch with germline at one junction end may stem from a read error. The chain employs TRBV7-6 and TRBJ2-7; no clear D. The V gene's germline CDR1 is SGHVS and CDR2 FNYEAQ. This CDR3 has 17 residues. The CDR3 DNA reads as TGTGCCAGCATCTTAGGTAACACCTTATGTCATTCCTACGAGCAGTACTTC. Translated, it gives CASILGNTLCHSYEQYF.

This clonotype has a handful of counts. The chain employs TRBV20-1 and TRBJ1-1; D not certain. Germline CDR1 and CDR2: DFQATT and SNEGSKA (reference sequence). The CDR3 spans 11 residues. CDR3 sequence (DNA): TGCAGCGGACGGGTGAACACTGAAGCTTTCTTT. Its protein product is CSGRVNTEAFF.

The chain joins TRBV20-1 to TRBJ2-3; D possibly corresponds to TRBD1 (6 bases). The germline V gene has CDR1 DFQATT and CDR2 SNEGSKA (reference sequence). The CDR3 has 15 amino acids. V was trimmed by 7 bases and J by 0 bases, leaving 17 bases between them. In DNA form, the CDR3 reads TGCAGTGTTTCTACAGGGATCGTTAGCACAGATACGCAGTATTTT. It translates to CSVSTGIVSTDTQYF.

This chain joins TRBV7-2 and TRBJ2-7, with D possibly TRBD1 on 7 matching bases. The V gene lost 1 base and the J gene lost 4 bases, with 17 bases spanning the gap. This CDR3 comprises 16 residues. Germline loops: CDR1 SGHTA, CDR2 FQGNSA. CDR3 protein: CASSLGRGTVGYEQYF. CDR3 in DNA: TGTGCCAGCAGCTTAGGGAGGGGGACAGTCGGTTACGAGCAGTACTTC.

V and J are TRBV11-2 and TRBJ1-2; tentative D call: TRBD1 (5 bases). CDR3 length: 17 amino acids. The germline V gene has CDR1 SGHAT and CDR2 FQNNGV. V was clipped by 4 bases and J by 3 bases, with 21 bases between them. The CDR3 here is CASSSPTGGQLYYGYTF. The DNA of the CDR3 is TGTGCCAGCAGCTCCCCCACCGGAGGACAACTCTACTATGGCTACACCTTC. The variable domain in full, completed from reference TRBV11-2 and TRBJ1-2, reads EAGVAQSPRYKIIEKRQSVAFWCNPISGHATLYWYQQILGQGPKLLIQFQNNGVVDDSQLPKDRFSAERLKGVDSTLKIQPAKLEDSAVYLCASSSPTGGQLYYGYTFGSGTRLTVV.

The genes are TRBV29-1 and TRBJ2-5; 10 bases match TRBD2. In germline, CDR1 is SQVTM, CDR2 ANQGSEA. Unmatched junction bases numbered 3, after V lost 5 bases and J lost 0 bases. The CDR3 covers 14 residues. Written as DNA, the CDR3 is TGCAGCGTTACTAGCGGGAACTACCAAGAGACCCAGTACTTC. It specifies CSVTSGNYQETQYF.

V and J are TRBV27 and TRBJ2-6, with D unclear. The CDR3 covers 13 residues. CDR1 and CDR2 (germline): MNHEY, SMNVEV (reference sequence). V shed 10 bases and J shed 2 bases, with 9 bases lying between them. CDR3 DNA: TGTGCCATCAAGGGTGCTGGGGCCAACGTCCTGACTTTC. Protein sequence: CAIKGAGANVLTF. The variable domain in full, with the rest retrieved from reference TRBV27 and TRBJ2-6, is EAQVTQNPRYLITVTGKKLTVTCSQNMNHEYMSWYRQDPGLGLRQIYYSMNVEVTDKGDVPEGYKVSRKEKRNFPLILESPSPNQTSLYFCAIKGAGANVLTFGAGSRLTVL.

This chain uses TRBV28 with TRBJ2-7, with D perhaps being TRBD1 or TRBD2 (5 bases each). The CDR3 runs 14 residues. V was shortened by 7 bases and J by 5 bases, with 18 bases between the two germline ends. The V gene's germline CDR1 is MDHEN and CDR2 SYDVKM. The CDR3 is CASTPGRIIDEQYF. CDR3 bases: TGTGCCAGCACGCCGGGACGGATCATCGACGAGCAGTACTTC.

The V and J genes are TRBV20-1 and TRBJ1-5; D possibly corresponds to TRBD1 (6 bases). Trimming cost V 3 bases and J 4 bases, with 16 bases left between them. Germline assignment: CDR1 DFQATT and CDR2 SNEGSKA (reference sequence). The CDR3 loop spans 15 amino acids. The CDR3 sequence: CSASNRVGSNQPQHF. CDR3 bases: TGCAGTGCTAGTAACAGGGTGGGGTCTAATCAGCCCCAGCATTTT.

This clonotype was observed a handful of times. The CDR3 region has the DNA TGTGCCAGCAGTCTTTGGGGGGAGGAGACCCAGTACTTC. This sequence encodes CASSLWGEETQYF. The V and J genes are TRBV27 and TRBJ2-5; a possible D gene is TRBD2 (6 bases). CDR1 is MNHEY and CDR2 is SMNVEV in the germline V gene (reference sequence). This CDR3 region has 13 residues. V was cut by 5 bases and J by 5 bases, with 12 bases left in between.

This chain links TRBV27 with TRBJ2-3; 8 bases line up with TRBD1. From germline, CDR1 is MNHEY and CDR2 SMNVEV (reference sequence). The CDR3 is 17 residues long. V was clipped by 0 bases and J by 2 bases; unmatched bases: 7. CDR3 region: CASSLSGTGPLTDTQYF. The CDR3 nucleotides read TGTGCCAGCAGTTTATCGGGGACAGGACCCCTCACAGATACGCAGTATTTT.

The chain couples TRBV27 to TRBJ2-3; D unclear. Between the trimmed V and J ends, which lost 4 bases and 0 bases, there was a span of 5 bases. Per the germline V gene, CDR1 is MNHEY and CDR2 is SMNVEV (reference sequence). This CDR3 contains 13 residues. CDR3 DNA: TGTGCCAGCAGTTGGGCTAGCACAGATACGCAGTATTTT. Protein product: CASSWASTDTQYF.

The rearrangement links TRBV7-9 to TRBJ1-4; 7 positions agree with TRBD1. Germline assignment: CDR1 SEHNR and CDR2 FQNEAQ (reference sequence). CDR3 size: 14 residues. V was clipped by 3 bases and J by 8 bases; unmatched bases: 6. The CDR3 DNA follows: TGTGCCAGCAGCTTTACAGGGGTGGTGGAAAAACTGTTTTTT. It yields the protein CASSFTGVVEKLFF.

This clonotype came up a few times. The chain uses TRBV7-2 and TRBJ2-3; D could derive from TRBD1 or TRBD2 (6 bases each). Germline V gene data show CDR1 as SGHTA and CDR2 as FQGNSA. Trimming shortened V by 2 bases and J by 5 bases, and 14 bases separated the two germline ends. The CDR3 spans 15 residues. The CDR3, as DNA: TGTGCCAGCAGCTTAAGGGGGACTTCTCAAGATACGCAGTATTTT. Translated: CASSLRGTSQDTQYF.

CDR3 nucleotides: TGCAGTGCTCCCGGGACTAGCGGGAGGGTATACGAGCAGTACTTC. It is translated as CSAPGTSGRVYEQYF. The chain carries TRBV20-1 and TRBJ2-7, with TRBD2 identical over 16 bases. The CDR3 is 15 residues long. J was trimmed by 4 bases and V by 5 bases; bases with no gene match: 5. The germline V gene has CDR1 DFQATT and CDR2 SNEGSKA (reference sequence).

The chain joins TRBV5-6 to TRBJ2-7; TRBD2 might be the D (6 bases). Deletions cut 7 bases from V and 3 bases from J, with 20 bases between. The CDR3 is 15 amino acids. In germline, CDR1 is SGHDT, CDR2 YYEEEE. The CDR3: CASVKIGGFGYEQYF. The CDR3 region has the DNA TGTGCCAGCGTTAAAATCGGGGGATTCGGCTACGAGCAGTACTTC.